A single sample is the source of the 19 T cell receptor beta chains below, sequenced in a study of blood T cell repertoires in COVID-19. TCRdb keeps only in-frame clones here, not all; method: immunoSEQ multiplex PCR. The sample shows 70,000 to 75,000 clones, about nine tenths of them seen only once. Input material: peripheral blood. The receptors originated from a woman between 18 and 29 years old with acute or convalescent COVID-19.

The chain couples TRBV2 to TRBJ1-5; the D is unclear. Trimming removed 3 bases at V and 4 bases at J, with 13 bases between. This CDR3 comprises 15 residues. Germline V CDR1 and CDR2: SNHLY, FYNNEI. CDR3 bases: TGTGCCAGCAGTGATTATAGTGAGCCGAATCAGCCCCAGCATTTT. This gives the protein CASSDYSEPNQPQHF.

This clone showed up just a few times. The chain carries TRBV2 and TRBJ1-2; 9 bases fit TRBD1. CDR1 is SNHLY, CDR2 FYNNEI, per germline. V lost 6 bases and J lost 8; bases outside the gene matches: 7. The CDR3 sequence is 13 residues long. This CDR3 reads CASRDGQGPGYTF. The CDR3 coding sequence is TGTGCCAGCAGGGACGGACAGGGGCCAGGCTACACCTTC.

This chain connects TRBV15 to TRBJ2-7; D possibly corresponds to TRBD1 (6 bases). Trimming removed 5 bases at V and 4 bases at J, with 18 bases between. Germline loops: CDR1 LNHNV, CDR2 YYDKDF (reference sequence). The CDR3 has 15 residues. The CDR3 DNA is TGTGCCACCAGCGAGGGTGCCCAGGGGCTATACGAGCAGTACTTC. Translating it yields CATSEGAQGLYEQYF.

This CDR3 is CASSLLASGYTDTQYF. The CDR3 coding sequence is TGCGCCAGCAGCTTGTTAGCTAGCGGCTACACAGATACGCAGTATTTT. The chain couples TRBV5-1 to TRBJ2-3; 7 bases fit TRBD2. The CDR3 has 16 residues. J gave up 2 bases and V 1 base, and 7 bases lay outside the gene matches. Germline values: CDR1 SGHRS, CDR2 YFSETQ.

The V call is TRBV5-1, the J call TRBJ2-3; D may be TRBD1 (6 bases). Trimming cost V 4 bases and J 4 bases, with 28 bases left between them. This CDR3 spans 19 amino acids. The V gene's germline CDR1 is SGHRS and CDR2 YFSETQ. CDR3: CASSQDRTAFSRVADTQYF. CDR3 nucleotides: TGCGCCAGCAGCCAAGACAGGACGGCGTTTAGTAGGGTCGCAGATACGCAGTATTTT.

V and J are TRBV5-1 and TRBJ1-6; D is unresolved. From germline, CDR1 is SGHRS and CDR2 YFSETQ. V was cut by 0 bases and J by 2 bases, with 9 bases left in between. This CDR3 contains 16 residues. CDR3: CASSLGPSPYNSPLHF. CDR3 in DNA: TGCGCCAGCAGCTTGGGCCCTAGCCCCTATAATTCACCCCTCCACTTT.

The chain carries TRBV5-6 and TRBJ2-7, with 7 bases identical to TRBD2. CDR3 size: 14 residues. Germline assignment: CDR1 SGHDT and CDR2 YYEEEE. The ends lost 1 base at V and 4 bases at J; junction bases unmatched: 5. The DNA for the CDR3 is TGTGCCAGCAGCTTGCTGGCTAGCGGTTACGAGCAGTACTTC. Translating it yields CASSLLASGYEQYF.

In DNA, the CDR3 is TGTGCCAGCAGTACTCCCTCCCGCAGGGGGCAAGCTTTCTTT. It codes for CASSTPSRRGQAFF. The chain recombines TRBV28 with TRBJ1-1; 8 bases agree with TRBD1. There are 14 residues in the CDR3. The trim removed 5 bases at V and 9 bases at J, leaving 11 bases unmatched. Germline values: CDR1 MDHEN, CDR2 SYDVKM.

The chain has TRBV5-6 and TRBJ2-3; D unresolved. The V and J ends lost 0 bases and 0 bases respectively, with 11 bases between them. The CDR3 covers 16 residues. Germline CDR1 and CDR2: SGHDT and YYEEEE. The CDR3 protein is CASSLAPLDSTDTQYF. DNA for the CDR3: TGTGCCAGCAGCTTGGCTCCCCTAGACAGCACAGATACGCAGTATTTT.

V usage is TRBV7-9 and J usage is TRBJ2-2, with 8 bases aligning to TRBD1. The CDR3 is 16 amino acids. Germline CDR1 is SEHNR and CDR2 is FQNEAQ (reference sequence). V lost 5 bases, J lost 1 base, and 6 bases stayed unmatched. Here the CDR3 DNA reads TGTGCCAGCAGCCAGACCGGGACAGGGAACACCGGGGAGCTGTTTTTT. It encodes CASSQTGTGNTGELFF.

This sequence joins TRBV19 and TRBJ2-1; D possibly corresponds to TRBD2 (6 bases). CDR1 and CDR2 from the germline V gene are LNHDA and SQIVND (reference sequence). The V end lost 5 bases, the J end lost 8 bases, and 22 bases lay between the germline ends. The CDR3 runs to 16 residues. The CDR3 sequence is CASSPRRGAWSDEQFF. DNA of the CDR3: TGTGCCAGTAGTCCGAGGAGGGGCGCGTGGTCCGATGAGCAGTTCTTC.

The rearrangement links TRBV6-6 to TRBJ2-3; D might be TRBD2 (6 bases). V lost 8 bases to trimming and J lost 5 bases, with 14 bases between them. CDR3 size: 13 residues. The germline V gene encodes CDR1 MNHNY and CDR2 SVGAGI (reference sequence). The chain's CDR3 is CASRAGGVDTQYF. CDR3 DNA sequence: TGTGCCAGCCGAGCGGGTGGGGTAGATACGCAGTATTTT.

The chain joins TRBV28 to TRBJ2-6; tentative D call: TRBD2 (5 bases). There are 15 residues in the CDR3. V lost 8 bases, J lost 2 bases, and 13 bases lay in between. CDR1 is MDHEN and CDR2 is SYDVKM in the germline V gene. The DNA of the CDR3 is TGTGCCAGCGGACCCCACGGGGCTGGGGCCAACGTCCTGACTTTC. This translates into CASGPHGAGANVLTF.

The rearrangement links TRBV7-9 to TRBJ1-4; a weak D match, TRBD1 (6 bases). The CDR3 runs 15 residues. The germline CDR1 and CDR2 sequences are SEHNR and FQNEAQ (reference sequence). Trimming took off 5 bases at V and 3 bases at J, with 13 bases between the two ends. CDR3 protein: CASSITGSPNEKLFF. CDR3 sequence (DNA): TGTGCCAGCAGCATCACAGGGTCACCTAATGAAAAACTGTTTTTT.

The V and J genes are TRBV2 and TRBJ2-1, with 7 bases lining up with TRBD1. The V and J ends lost 2 bases and 9 bases, in that order; junction bases with no gene match: 4. The germline gives CDR1 SNHLY, CDR2 FYNNEI. CDR3 size: 13 residues. The CDR3 reads CASSEPDRVEQFF. The CDR3 coding sequence is TGTGCCAGCAGTGAACCCGACAGGGTTGAGCAGTTCTTC.

This clone was found a few times. This chain links TRBV7-9 with TRBJ2-2; TRBD1 matches 8 bases. There are 17 residues in the CDR3. J lost 1 base, V lost 5 bases, and 9 bases had no gene match. Germline V CDR1 and CDR2: SEHNR, FQNEAQ (reference sequence). The CDR3 DNA follows: TGTGCCAGCAGCGGGAAACAGGGGGAGGTGAACACCGGGGAGCTGTTTTTT. Its protein is CASSGKQGEVNTGELFF.

This clone was observed a handful of times. This chain links TRBV2 with TRBJ2-7; no definite D call. The CDR3 has 12 amino acids. Germline CDR1 and CDR2: SNHLY and FYNNEI. The germline V and J ends were trimmed by 5 bases and 3 bases, with 8 bases remaining between them. The CDR3 sequence: CASSLLDYEQYF. The CDR3 region has the DNA TGTGCCAGCAGTCTACTCGACTACGAGCAGTACTTC.

V usage is TRBV28 and J usage is TRBJ1-2; D ambiguous. Germline assignment: CDR1 MDHEN and CDR2 SYDVKM. Trimming left V 5 bases short and J 8 bases short, with 15 bases between. The CDR3 length is 13 residues. The CDR3 protein is CASSRTLFEGYTF. For the CDR3, the DNA is TGTGCCAGCAGTCGAACATTGTTCGAAGGCTACACCTTC.

The chain links TRBV5-5 to TRBJ1-2; D not resolved. The germline gives CDR1 SGHKS, CDR2 YYEKEE (reference sequence). Between the trimmed V and J ends, which lost 0 bases and 8 bases, there was a span of 20 bases. The CDR3 runs 16 residues. The CDR3 protein is CASSLGIQANDMGYTF. DNA of the CDR3: TGTGCCAGCAGCTTGGGTATTCAGGCCAATGATATGGGCTACACCTTC.